There are many counts of the clone carrying this T cell receptor (beta chain). CDR3 length equals 15 residues. Germline CDR1 is LGHNA and CDR2 is YSLEER. Trimming cost V 0 bases and J 3 bases; bases outside gene matches: 1. Time point denoted: patch test 2, 6 weeks after DPC sensitization. The treatment here: therapeutic diphenylcyclopropenone sensitization with weekly scalp DPC. Extraction of total RNA was performed on unfractionated whole blood. These data belong to a study of human T cells and chemical hapten exposure. MiXCR, run by TCRdb on the RACE reads, gives a single entry per CDR3 protein. The sample consists of approximately 100,000 distinct CDR3 sequences, more than 7% of them appearing once.

Source: whole blood, taken in connection with sensitization to the hapten diphenylcyclopropenone (DPC). The clonotype comes from a woman aged 40 to 50 with alopecia areata. Some clones in this sample may be carry-over from other donors' samples. The chain couples TRBV4-3 to TRBJ2-2; TRBD1 aligns across 7 bases. This CDR3 is CASSQDQGDTGELFF. CDR3 coding DNA: TGCGCCAGCAGCCAAGATCAGGGGGACACCGGGGAGCTGTTTTTT.